A single sample is the source of the 13 T cell receptor beta chains below, sequenced in a study of PD-1 blockade in classical Hodgkin lymphoma. Every patient relapsed after autologous stem cell transplantation, and brentuximab vedotin exposure varied. The assay was immunoSEQ multiplex PCR, and TCRdb's table has in-frame clones only and misses some. Of roughly 13,000 clones listed, around 90% are singletons. Sequencing used peripheral blood mononuclear cells (PBMCs), obtained at baseline. The receptors derive from a human donor with classical Hodgkin lymphoma.

The V call is TRBV30, the J call TRBJ1-4, with a weak D call TRBD1 (5 bases). Looked up from germline, CDR1 is GTSNPN and CDR2 is SVGIG (reference sequence). V was trimmed by 1 base and J by 4 bases, leaving 7 bases between them. This CDR3 is 13 amino acids long. CDR3 residues: CAWSDRFNEKLFF. The DNA for the CDR3 is TGTGCCTGGAGTGACAGGTTTAATGAAAAACTGTTTTTT.

The rearrangement uses TRBV7-9 and TRBJ1-1, with a possible D match to TRBD1 (5 bases). There are 14 residues in the CDR3. Per the germline V gene, CDR1 is SEHNR and CDR2 is FQNEAQ (reference sequence). The germline V and J ends were trimmed by 5 bases and 3 bases, with 13 bases remaining between them. CDR3 coding DNA: TGTGCCAGCAGCCCCACGTCGGGGGACACTGAAGCTTTCTTT. Its protein is CASSPTSGDTEAFF.

This clone is a singleton in its sample. CDR3 in DNA: TGTGCCAGCAGCTTGGCATTCGGCCAGGGCGGGGCAGATACGCAGTATTTT. Translated, it gives CASSLAFGQGGADTQYF. V gene TRBV5-6 combines with J gene TRBJ2-3, with D tentatively TRBD2 (6 bases). The V end was cut by 0 bases, the J end by 4 bases, with 18 bases between. The CDR3 is 17 residues long. Germline CDR1 reads SGHDT; CDR2 reads YYEEEE.

This clone was detected only once. The V call is TRBV27, the J call TRBJ1-5; 7 positions agree with TRBD1. There are 15 residues in the CDR3. In germline, CDR1 is MNHEY, CDR2 SMNVEV (reference sequence). The J segment lost 1 base and the V segment lost 8 bases, leaving 8 bases of the junction unmatched. The CDR3 DNA sequence: TGTGCCAGCTGCTTTTCGGGACAGAGCAATCAGCCCCAGCATTTT. Residues: CASCFSGQSNQPQHF.

The chain links TRBV30 to TRBJ2-3; a weak D match, TRBD2 (5 bases). CDR1 GTSNPN and CDR2 SVGIG come from the germline V gene (reference sequence). With 1 base removed from V and 6 bases from J, the gap between germline ends came to 8 bases. The CDR3 is 12 residues long. CDR3: CAWSGGYDTQYF. Here the CDR3 DNA reads TGTGCCTGGAGTGGAGGGTATGATACGCAGTATTTT.

In the case of this clone: One end of the junction is discordant with germline, which a read error may explain. The rearrangement joins TRBV5-1 to TRBJ2-7; a weak D match, TRBD1 (6 bases). Germline V gene sequence: CDR1 SGHRS, CDR2 YFSETQ. There are 13 residues in the CDR3. CDR3 coding DNA: TGCGCCAGCAGCCCGCAGGACAGCTACGCCAGTTCCTTC. Its translation is CASSPQDSYASSF.

V usage is TRBV4-2 and J usage is TRBJ2-1, with D maybe TRBD2 (6 bases). The CDR3 runs 16 residues. The germline V gene has CDR1 LGHNA and CDR2 YNFKEQ. Deletions cut 2 bases from V and 2 bases from J, with 13 bases between. Written as DNA, the CDR3 is TGTGCCAGCAGCCAATTCTCCGGGGGAACCTACAATGAGCAGTTCTTC. Translated: CASSQFSGGTYNEQFF.

This chain uses TRBV18 with TRBJ1-1, with D possibly being TRBD1 (6 bases). CDR3 size: 12 residues. The ends were cut back, 8 bases at V and 1 base at J, with 8 bases in the middle. Germline CDR1 is KGHSH and CDR2 is LQKENI. CDR3 amino acids: CASLGQNTEAFF. CDR3 nucleotides: TGTGCCAGCCTGGGACAGAACACTGAAGCTTTCTTT.

The chain employs TRBV5-5 and TRBJ2-7; D is undetermined. V was cut by 2 bases and J by 7 bases, with 16 bases left in between. The CDR3 loop spans 14 amino acids. CDR1 is SGHKS, CDR2 YYEKEE, per germline (reference sequence). As DNA, the CDR3 is TGTGCCAGCAGCTTTGAGAAAGGCTACCTAGAGCAGTACTTC. Its translation: CASSFEKGYLEQYF.

The rearrangement joins TRBV2 to TRBJ2-7, with TRBD1 as a possible D gene (5 bases). The length of the CDR3 is 14 residues. V was shortened by 7 bases and J by 3 bases, with 16 bases between the two germline ends. Germline V CDR1 and CDR2: SNHLY, FYNNEI. CDR3 coding DNA: TGTGCCAGCACAGGCAGGGTAAATCTCTACGAGCAGTACTTC. Amino acid sequence: CASTGRVNLYEQYF.

This chain joins TRBV21-1 and TRBJ2-5; the table's D gene call, TRBD1, was not cross checked with the DNA. Matching the DNA end better, TRBJ2-7 makes the J call doubtful. TRBV21-1 has pseudogene status. This CDR3 region has 12 residues. CDR3 loop: CASLEGQYEQYF. CDR3 nucleotide sequence: TGTGCCAGCCTAGAGGGACAGTACGAGCAGTACTTC.

This rearrangement joins TRBV5-4 to TRBJ2-2, with 11 bases lining up with TRBD2. Trimming removed 10 bases from V and 0 bases from J; junction bases left unmatched: 14. Germline lookup yields CDR1 SGHNT and CDR2 YYREEE (reference sequence). This CDR3 region has 18 residues. CDR3 DNA: TGTGCCGGCCGAGTGGGAGGGACTAGCGGCGCGAACACCGGGGAGCTGTTTTTT. Translated, it gives CAGRVGGTSGANTGELFF.

The V and J genes are TRBV18 and TRBJ1-5; D possibly corresponds to TRBD1 (6 bases). The germline CDR1 and CDR2 sequences are KGHSH and LQKENI. This CDR3 comprises 16 residues. With 1 base removed from V and 2 bases from J, the gap between germline ends came to 12 bases. DNA for the CDR3: TGTGCCAGCTCACCACGGGGGGCGCGTGGCAATCAGCCCCAGCATTTT. Translation: CASSPRGARGNQPQHF.